This T cell receptor beta chain was captured by sequencing in a study of CD8 T cells in ankylosing spondylitis. The authors made TCR beta libraries by quantitative 5'-RACE with molecular barcodes. TCRdb fed the 5' RACE reads into MiXCR, producing one record per CDR3 protein. The data show a few hundred thousand distinct CDR3 sequences, 20% to 25% seen once. The ends lost 4 bases at V and 7 bases at J; junction bases unmatched: 7. CDR1 and CDR2 from the germline V gene are SGHRS and YFSETQ. CDR3 length: 13 amino acids. This clonotype has a handful of counts. The antigen remains unidentified. Study-wide results and limits: From matched ankylosing spondylitis synovial fluid, disease-linked clones were reportedly recovered at significantly enriched levels. The study identified a TCR beta motif of several highly homologous variants that appeared characteristic of ankylosing spondylitis blood.

The sequence was collected from a male donor with ankylosing spondylitis. The chain joins TRBV5-1 to TRBJ1-2, with 7 nucleotides matching TRBD1. Sequenced sample: blood, either unsorted or a sorted T cell fraction (not recorded which). CDR3 bases: TGCGCCAGCAGCATGGACAGGAAAGGTGGCTACACCTTC. Its protein is CASSMDRKGGYTF.